The 28 T cell receptor beta chains in this list originate from one sample, sequenced in a study of cytomegalovirus exposure and HLA in healthy donors. Generated by immunoSEQ multiplex PCR, the TCRdb table keeps only in-frame clones and is missing some. This sample has 100,000 to 150,000 clones, with around 90% found just once. Sequencing input: PBMCs. Receptors were obtained from a woman under 30 in good health and CMV-seronegative.

To note about this clone: Its ends do not fully match the called genes, so a read error is possible. As DNA, the CDR3 is TGTGCCAGCAGTTCCGTCTCGGGGGGGCTAAGAGCCGGGTTC. This translates into CASSSVSGGLRAGF. V is TRBV28 and J is TRBJ2-7; the match to TRBD2 covers 8 bases. Germline V lookup: CDR1 MDHEN, CDR2 SYDVKM. There are 14 residues in the CDR3.

This chain links TRBV28 with TRBJ1-4; D unclear. This CDR3 has 15 residues. From germline, CDR1 is MDHEN and CDR2 SYDVKM. V was pared by 6 bases and J by 5 bases, with 16 bases between. The CDR3 loop reads CASRFFQAANEKLFF. The CDR3 DNA reads as TGTGCCAGCAGGTTCTTTCAGGCAGCCAATGAAAAACTGTTTTTT. The full variable domain, with the rest looked up from reference TRBV28 and TRBJ1-4, is DVKVTQSSRYLVKRTGEKVFLECVQDMDHENMFWYRQDPGLGLRLIYFSYDVKMKEKGDIPEGYSVSREKKERFSLILESASTNQTSMYLCASRFFQAANEKLFFGSGTQLSVL.

As DNA, the CDR3 is TGTGCCACCAGAGGACAGGGGAACTATGGCTACACCTTC. It codes for CATRGQGNYGYTF. This chain connects TRBV2 to TRBJ1-2; TRBD1 agrees at 9 bases. CDR1 and CDR2 (germline): SNHLY, FYNNEI. This CDR3 region has 13 residues. Losses at the gene ends were 10 bases for V and 2 bases for J; bases not matched to a gene: 5.

The chain carries TRBV19 and TRBJ1-4, with D tentatively TRBD1 (6 bases). V was trimmed by 7 bases and J by 7 bases, leaving 10 bases between them. Looked up from germline, CDR1 is LNHDA and CDR2 is SQIVND (reference sequence). The CDR3 has 12 amino acids. The CDR3 nucleotides are TGTGCCAGTAACCAGGGGATTGAAAAACTGTTTTTT. This codes for CASNQGIEKLFF.

The V and J genes are TRBV4-1 and TRBJ2-7, with D possibly being TRBD2 (5 bases). From germline, CDR1 is MGHRA and CDR2 YSYEKL. Trimming took off 0 bases at V and 5 bases at J, with 32 bases between the two ends. The CDR3 totals 21 residues. CDR3 nucleotide sequence: TGCGCCAGCAGCCAAGATTTTAGGAGGCTGCCTCCCTGGGGAGTTCCGCACGAGCAGTACTTC. Translated, it gives CASSQDFRRLPPWGVPHEQYF.

This clone is a singleton in its sample. The CDR3 region is CASCPPGQQETQYF. In DNA form, the CDR3 reads TGTGCCAGCTGCCCGCCTGGACAGCAAGAGACCCAGTACTTC. V usage is TRBV18 and J usage is TRBJ2-5; D perhaps matches TRBD1 (6 bases). Per the germline V gene, CDR1 is KGHSH and CDR2 is LQKENI. This CDR3 contains 14 residues. V was pared by 7 bases and J by 2 bases, with 14 bases between.

The V and J genes are TRBV19 and TRBJ1-1; D is possibly TRBD1 (6 bases). Trimming stripped 11 bases from V and 1 base from J, with 17 bases between. Germline V gene sequence: CDR1 LNHDA, CDR2 SQIVND (reference sequence). CDR3 length: 14 amino acids. The CDR3 here is CASRAGTSNTEAFF. In nucleotides, the CDR3 is TGTGCCTCGAGAGCTGGGACATCGAACACTGAAGCTTTCTTT. Combining the CDR3 with reference TRBV19 and TRBJ1-1 gives the whole variable domain DGGITQSPKYLFRKEGQNVTLSCEQNLNHDAMYWYRQDPGQGLRLIYYSQIVNDFQKGDIAEGYSVSREKKESFPLTVTSAQKNPTAFYLCASRAGTSNTEAFFGQGTRLTVV.

This chain uses TRBV19 with TRBJ1-3; no definite D call. The CDR3 runs 15 residues. Germline assignment: CDR1 LNHDA and CDR2 SQIVND (reference sequence). Trimming shortened V by 5 bases and J by 1 base, and 12 bases separated the two germline ends. CDR3 bases: TGTGCCAGTAGTGGATCGGGTGGGTCTGGAAACACCATATATTTT. Translation gives CASSGSGGSGNTIYF.

The V call is TRBV4-1, the J call TRBJ2-2; weak D call: TRBD2 (6 bases). CDR1 MGHRA and CDR2 YSYEKL come from the germline V gene. The CDR3 runs to 15 residues. Deletions cut 4 bases from V and 7 bases from J, with 16 bases between. CDR3 sequence reads: CASSLIPGVGGELFF. In DNA, the CDR3 is TGCGCCAGCAGCCTGATCCCGGGAGTGGGCGGGGAGCTGTTTTTT.

The chain has TRBV11-3 and TRBJ2-3; 13 positions agree with TRBD2. The CDR3 runs 19 residues. In germline, CDR1 is SGHNT, CDR2 YENEEA. After removal of 3 bases from V and 0 bases from J, the junction contained 9 bases not matched to a gene. The CDR3 region has the DNA TGTGCCAGCAGCTTGGTCACTAGCGGGAGGGCCCCTAGCACAGATACGCAGTATTTT. Its translation: CASSLVTSGRAPSTDTQYF.

This chain joins TRBV11-2 and TRBJ2-3; D is ambiguous. V was pared by 1 base and J by 2 bases, with 4 bases between. The CDR3 covers 13 residues. The germline CDR1 and CDR2 sequences are SGHAT and FQNNGV. The CDR3 sequence: CASSLAYTDTQYF. For the CDR3, the DNA is TGTGCCAGCAGCTTAGCCTACACAGATACGCAGTATTTT. The variable domain in full, completed from reference TRBV11-2 and TRBJ2-3, reads EAGVAQSPRYKIIEKRQSVAFWCNPISGHATLYWYQQILGQGPKLLIQFQNNGVVDDSQLPKDRFSAERLKGVDSTLKIQPAKLEDSAVYLCASSLAYTDTQYFGPGTRLTVL.

This clone showed up just a few times. J is TRBJ2-7 and V is TRBV30, with TRBD2 matching 14 bases. Germline CDR1 GTSNPN, CDR2 SVGIG (reference sequence). Trimming at V came to 2 bases and at J to 6 bases, leaving 3 bases not matched to a gene. The CDR3 is 14 residues long. The CDR3 reads CAWSSGLAGGEQYF. As DNA, the CDR3 is TGTGCCTGGAGTTCAGGACTAGCGGGAGGCGAGCAGTACTTC.

This clone showed up just a few times. The rearrangement links TRBV6-1 to TRBJ2-1; TRBD2 agrees at 7 bases. V lost 3 bases to trimming and J lost 8 bases; unmatched junction nucleotides: 10. The CDR3 length is 15 residues. The V gene's germline CDR1 is MNHNS and CDR2 SASEGT. The CDR3 protein is CASSEMAGEIYEQFF. As DNA, the CDR3 is TGTGCCAGCAGTGAGATGGCGGGAGAAATCTATGAGCAGTTCTTC.

The chain uses TRBV5-5 and TRBJ2-3; 8 bases agree with TRBD2. The CDR3 is 16 residues long. Per germline, CDR1 SGHKS and CDR2 YYEKEE (reference sequence). The ends lost 4 bases at V and 0 bases at J; junction bases unmatched: 7. This chain's CDR3 is CASSLWVAGSTDTQYF. The CDR3 nucleotides read TGTGCCAGCAGCCTATGGGTAGCGGGAAGCACAGATACGCAGTATTTT. Filled out from reference TRBV5-5 and TRBJ2-3, the complete variable domain reads DAGVTQSPTHLIKTRGQQVTLRCSPISGHKSVSWYQQVLGQGPQFIFQYYEKEERGRGNFPDRFSARQFPNYSSELNVNALLLGDSALYLCASSLWVAGSTDTQYFGPGTRLTVL.

This chain connects TRBV7-9 to TRBJ2-7; 10 positions match TRBD1. The V gene's germline CDR1 is SEHNR and CDR2 FQNEAQ (reference sequence). V was pared by 4 bases and J by 4 bases, with 4 bases of the junction left unmatched. The CDR3 loop spans 14 amino acids. The CDR3 loop reads CASSSAGQGYEQYF. CDR3 nucleotide sequence: TGTGCCAGCAGCTCCGCGGGACAGGGGTACGAGCAGTACTTC.

This clone was detected a few times. The V call is TRBV7-9, the J call TRBJ1-2, with TRBD1 as a possible D gene (5 bases). Germline CDR1 and CDR2: SEHNR and FQNEAQ (reference sequence). The length of the CDR3 is 15 residues. V dropped 5 bases and J dropped 6 bases, with 19 bases sitting between them. The CDR3 DNA reads as TGTGCCAGCAGCCTAGGGGCCAGCCTCTTACATGGCTACACCTTC. Its protein is CASSLGASLLHGYTF.

This clone occurred once. This chain uses TRBV19 with TRBJ2-1; D uncertain. CDR1 is LNHDA and CDR2 is SQIVND in the germline V gene (reference sequence). The CDR3 is made up of 14 amino acids. Trimming removed 6 bases at V and 4 bases at J, with 13 bases between. CDR3 sequence (DNA): TGTGCCAGTAGCGAAGAGGCATCTTACAATGAGCAGTTCTTC. This gives the protein CASSEEASYNEQFF.

The genes are TRBV6-5 and TRBJ1-1, with TRBD1 matching 8 bases. Germline V gene lookup returns CDR1 MNHEY and CDR2 SVGAGI. This CDR3 spans 15 amino acids. Trimming took 0 bases from V and 4 from J; bases not matched to a gene: 4. CDR3 sequence (DNA): TGTGCCAGCAGTTACTCGGTGACAGGGGTCACTGAAGCTTTCTTT. This codes for CASSYSVTGVTEAFF.

This chain joins TRBV11-3 and TRBJ2-3; no clear D gene. The CDR3 is 16 amino acids. V was pared by 6 bases and J by 0 bases, with 16 bases between. The germline gives CDR1 SGHNT, CDR2 YENEEA. The CDR3 region is CASSLQVVASTDTQYF. Here the CDR3 DNA reads TGTGCCAGCAGTCTGCAGGTCGTGGCGAGCACAGATACGCAGTATTTT.

A few counts support this clone. Here the CDR3 reads CASSPLAEGSYEQYF. CDR3 bases: TGTGCCAGCAGTCCTCTAGCGGAAGGCTCCTACGAGCAGTACTTC. The chain recombines TRBV14 with TRBJ2-7; 7 bases are shared with TRBD2. Trimming at V came to 6 bases and at J to 0 bases, leaving 8 bases not matched to a gene. The CDR3 is made up of 15 amino acids. Looked up from germline, CDR1 is SGHDN and CDR2 is FVKESK.

The chain has TRBV10-3 and TRBJ2-3; D call uncertain. Germline loops: CDR1 ENHRY, CDR2 SYGVKD. V gave up 6 bases and J gave up 0 bases, with 13 bases separating them. This CDR3 region has 15 residues. DNA for the CDR3: TGTGCCATCAGCTCTTTAGAGCGTAGCACAGATACGCAGTATTTT. This sequence encodes CAISSLERSTDTQYF.

The chain joins TRBV11-3 to TRBJ2-1, with a possible D match to TRBD2 (5 bases). Germline V lookup: CDR1 SGHNT, CDR2 YENEEA. The V and J ends lost 4 bases and 7 bases respectively, with 11 bases between them. This CDR3 region has 13 residues. The CDR3 reads CASSSGGRNEQFF. Written as DNA, the CDR3 is TGTGCCAGCAGCTCCGGTGGGAGAAATGAGCAGTTCTTC. Drawing the rest from reference TRBV11-3 and TRBJ2-1, the complete variable domain is EAGVVQSPRYKIIEKKQPVAFWCNPISGHNTLYWYLQNLGQGPELLIRYENEEAVDDSQLPKDRFSAERLKGVDSTLKIQPAELGDSAVYLCASSSGGRNEQFFGPGTRLTVL.

In its sample, this clone was seen once. The chain has TRBV11-3 and TRBJ2-3, with 10 bases aligning to TRBD2. V lost 5 bases and J lost 5; bases outside the gene matches: 7. The V gene's germline CDR1 is SGHNT and CDR2 YENEEA. The CDR3 has 15 residues. The chain's CDR3 is CASSPELAGLDTQYF. The CDR3 region has the DNA TGTGCCAGCAGCCCAGAACTAGCGGGGTTAGATACGCAGTATTTT.

The rearrangement uses TRBV6-5 and TRBJ2-2; TRBD1 matches 8 bases. Trimming took 7 bases from V and 5 from J; bases not matched to a gene: 6. The V gene's germline CDR1 is MNHEY and CDR2 SVGAGI. The CDR3 spans 14 residues. DNA for the CDR3: TGTGCCAGCAAGTCAGGGGGCCATACCGGGGAGCTGTTTTTT. Translating it yields CASKSGGHTGELFF.

The J gene is TRBJ2-5, the V gene TRBV19; D is possibly TRBD2 (5 bases). This CDR3 has 14 amino acids. CDR1 LNHDA and CDR2 SQIVND come from the germline V gene (reference sequence). Between the trimmed V and J ends, which lost 5 bases and 1 base, there was a span of 11 bases. The CDR3 sequence is CASSPSGAQETQYF. CDR3 sequence (DNA): TGTGCCAGTAGTCCCAGCGGAGCCCAAGAGACCCAGTACTTC.

In its sample, this clone was seen a few times. This chain links TRBV2 with TRBJ1-2, with 10 bases lining up with TRBD1. The CDR3 consists of 14 residues. J gave up 2 bases and V 7 bases, and 4 bases lay outside the gene matches. Germline V gene data show CDR1 as SNHLY and CDR2 as FYNNEI. Written as DNA, the CDR3 is TGTGCCAGCACTCGGACAGGGGGGAACTATGGCTACACCTTC. It encodes CASTRTGGNYGYTF.

The chain links TRBV5-1 to TRBJ2-7; a possible D gene is TRBD2 (5 bases). In germline, CDR1 is SGHRS, CDR2 YFSETQ. The CDR3 is 17 amino acids. Trimming pared 4 bases from V and 4 bases from J, leaving 24 bases between. Here the CDR3 DNA reads TGCGCCAGCAGCCGAACTGTACTAGTTTTTAGAGTGTACGAGCAGTACTTC. Translated: CASSRTVLVFRVYEQYF.

The chain combines TRBV10-3 with TRBJ1-2, with 10 bases aligning to TRBD1. Unmatched junction bases numbered 3, after V lost 4 bases and J lost 4 bases. This CDR3 is 14 amino acids long. Per germline, CDR1 ENHRY and CDR2 SYGVKD. The CDR3 here is CAISGTGGSYGYTF. The CDR3 DNA reads TGTGCCATCAGTGGGACAGGGGGATCCTATGGCTACACCTTC.